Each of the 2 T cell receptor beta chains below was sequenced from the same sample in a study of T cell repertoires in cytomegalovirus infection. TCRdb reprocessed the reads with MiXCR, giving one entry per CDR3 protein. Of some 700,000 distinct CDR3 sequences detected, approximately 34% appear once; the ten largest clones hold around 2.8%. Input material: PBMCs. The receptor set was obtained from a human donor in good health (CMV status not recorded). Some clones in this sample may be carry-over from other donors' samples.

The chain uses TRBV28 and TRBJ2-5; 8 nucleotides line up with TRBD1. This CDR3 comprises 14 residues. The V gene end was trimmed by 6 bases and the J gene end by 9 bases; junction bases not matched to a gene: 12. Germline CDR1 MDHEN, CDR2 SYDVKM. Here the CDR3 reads CASSLTHQGAAQYF. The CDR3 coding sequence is TGTGCCAGCAGCCTAACCCATCAGGGGGCGGCCCAGTACTTC.

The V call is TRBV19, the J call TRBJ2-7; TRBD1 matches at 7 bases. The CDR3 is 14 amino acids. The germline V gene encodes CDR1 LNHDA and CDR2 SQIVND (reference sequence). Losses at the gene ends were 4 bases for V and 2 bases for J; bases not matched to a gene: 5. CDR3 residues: CASSTWTGAYEQYF. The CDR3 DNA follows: TGTGCCAGTAGTACTTGGACAGGCGCCTACGAGCAGTACTTC.